The text below deals with one T cell receptor (beta chain). Its specificity is unknown. This specimen comes from a study of T-cell memory formation after mild COVID-19. About the study: Largely, TCR clusters stayed within a single donor. Study outcomes and limitations: There were some responding clones in pre-infection memory, which suggested that cross-reactive memory had joined. Confirmation was lacking for SARS-CoV-2 specificity of second-wave clones that peaked on day 37.

Using constant-segment primers, 5'RACE produced TCR alpha and TCR beta cDNA libraries carrying sample barcodes and UMIs. TCRdb re-called the 5' RACE reads with MiXCR, one entry per CDR3 protein. This table holds 390,000 or so distinct CDR3 sequences, roughly 15% found once. The V and J ends lost 7 bases and 0 bases respectively, with 19 bases between them. The CDR3 runs 16 residues. The germline V gene has CDR1 SGHRS and CDR2 YFSETQ. The chain recombines TRBV5-1 with TRBJ1-1; D perhaps matches TRBD1 (6 bases). The clonotype was recovered from a man aged 18 to 35 who had mild COVID-19 (a few samples of this study predate the infection). Cell type and time point are not known. The sample was PBMCs or a T cell subset sorted from them (not recorded which). The CDR3 here is CASSLGQGQMNTEAFF. The CDR3 nucleotides read TGCGCCAGCTCCTTGGGGCAGGGACAAATGAACACTGAAGCTTTCTTT.